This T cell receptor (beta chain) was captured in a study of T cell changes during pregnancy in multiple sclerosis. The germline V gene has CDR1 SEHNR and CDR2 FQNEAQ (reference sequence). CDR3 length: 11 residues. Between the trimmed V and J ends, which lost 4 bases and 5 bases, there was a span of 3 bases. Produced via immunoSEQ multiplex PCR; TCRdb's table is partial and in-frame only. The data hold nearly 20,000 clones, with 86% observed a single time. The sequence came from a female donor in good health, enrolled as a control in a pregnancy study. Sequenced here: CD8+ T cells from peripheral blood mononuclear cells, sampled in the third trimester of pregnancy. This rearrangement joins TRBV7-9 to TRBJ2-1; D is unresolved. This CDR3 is CASSYNNEQFF. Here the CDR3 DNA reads TGTGCCAGCAGCTATAACAATGAGCAGTTCTTC. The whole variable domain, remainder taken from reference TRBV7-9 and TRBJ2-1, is DTGVSQNPRHKITKRGQNVTFRCDPISEHNRLYWYRQTLGQGPEFLTYFQNEAQLEKSRLLSDRFSAERPKGSFSTLEIQRTEQGDSAMYLCASSYNNEQFFGPGTRLTVL.